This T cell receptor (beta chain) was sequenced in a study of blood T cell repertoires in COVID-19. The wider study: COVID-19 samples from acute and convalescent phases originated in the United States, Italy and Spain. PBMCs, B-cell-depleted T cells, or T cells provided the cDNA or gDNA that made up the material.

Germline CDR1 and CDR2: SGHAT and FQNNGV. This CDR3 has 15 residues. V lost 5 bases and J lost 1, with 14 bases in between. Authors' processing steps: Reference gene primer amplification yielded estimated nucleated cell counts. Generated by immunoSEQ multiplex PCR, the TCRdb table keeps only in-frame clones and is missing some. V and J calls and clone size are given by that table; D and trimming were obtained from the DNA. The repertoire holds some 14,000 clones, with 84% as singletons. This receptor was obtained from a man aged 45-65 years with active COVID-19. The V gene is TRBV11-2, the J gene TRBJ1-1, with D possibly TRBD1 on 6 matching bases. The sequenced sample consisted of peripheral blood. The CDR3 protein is CASSVTGTPNTEAFF. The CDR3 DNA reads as TGTGCCAGCAGCGTGACCGGGACACCGAACACTGAAGCTTTCTTT.